The 20 T cell receptor beta chains below all came from one sample that was sequenced in a study of blood T cell repertoires in COVID-19. Clones were sequenced by immunoSEQ multiplex PCR, and TCRdb holds only the in-frame ones, with some missing. The repertoire includes some 150,000 clones, 70% to 90% of them detected once, and roughly 0.8% sits in the top ten. The sample comprised PBMCs or T cells enriched from blood (not recorded which). These receptors came from a woman aged 18-29 years who had recovered from COVID-19.

CDR3 DNA: TGTGCCAGCAGCCCGACAGGGTCCAAACAGACCCAGTACTTC. Residues: CASSPTGSKQTQYF. The gene calls are TRBV7-9 and TRBJ2-5; 7 positions agree with TRBD1. This CDR3 has 14 amino acids. V trimming: 5 bases; J trimming: 6 bases; junction bases outside the gene matches: 9. CDR1 and CDR2 from the germline V gene are SEHNR and FQNEAQ (reference sequence).

This clone was recorded once. V and J are TRBV18 and TRBJ1-1; 8 nucleotides align to TRBD1. Trimming at V came to 4 bases and at J to 1 base, leaving 5 bases not matched to a gene. This CDR3 contains 15 residues. The germline gives CDR1 KGHSH, CDR2 LQKENI. The CDR3 protein is CASSQRTGRNTEAFF. CDR3 nucleotides: TGTGCCAGCTCACAACGGACAGGGAGGAACACTGAAGCTTTCTTT.

V and J are TRBV6-5 and TRBJ2-3; TRBD2 matches 8 bases. CDR3 length: 16 residues. The trim removed 0 bases at V and 2 bases at J, leaving 4 bases unmatched. CDR1 and CDR2 (germline): MNHEY, SVGAGI. CDR3 in amino acids: CASSYSGGRLTDTQYF. CDR3 nucleotides: TGTGCCAGCAGTTACTCGGGCGGGAGGCTCACAGATACGCAGTATTTT.

V is TRBV6-5 and J is TRBJ1-2; D gene unclear. Trimming removed 2 bases at V and 4 bases at J, with 11 bases between. Germline CDR1 is MNHEY and CDR2 is SVGAGI. This CDR3 contains 14 residues. Here the CDR3 reads CASSYSGRGYGYTF. The CDR3 DNA sequence: TGTGCCAGCAGTTACAGCGGACGCGGCTATGGCTACACCTTC.

The chain is built from TRBV5-5 and TRBJ2-1; TRBD2 aligns across 10 bases. The CDR3 totals 17 residues. V lost 4 bases to trimming and J lost 6 bases; unmatched junction nucleotides: 13. CDR1 is SGHKS, CDR2 YYEKEE, per germline (reference sequence). CDR3 loop: CASSPHLTSGKGNEQFF. The CDR3 region has the DNA TGTGCCAGCAGCCCACACCTCACTAGCGGGAAAGGCAATGAGCAGTTCTTC. The complete variable domain, with remaining parts taken from reference TRBV5-5 and TRBJ2-1, reads DAGVTQSPTHLIKTRGQQVTLRCSPISGHKSVSWYQQVLGQGPQFIFQYYEKEERGRGNFPDRFSARQFPNYSSELNVNALLLGDSALYLCASSPHLTSGKGNEQFFGPGTRLTVL.

V is TRBV28 and J is TRBJ2-7; 10 bases map to TRBD1. This CDR3 comprises 14 residues. The junction had 7 bases not matched to a gene; V was cut back by 5 bases and J by 6 bases. Germline CDR1 and CDR2: MDHEN and SYDVKM. CDR3 amino acids: CASSPPGQGREQYF. DNA for the CDR3: TGTGCCAGCAGTCCGCCGGGACAGGGGCGCGAGCAGTACTTC.

The chain links TRBV29-1 to TRBJ2-3; D is possibly TRBD1 (7 bases). With 7 bases removed from V and 5 bases from J, the gap between germline ends came to 22 bases. From germline, CDR1 is SQVTM and CDR2 ANQGSEA. CDR3 length: 15 amino acids. The CDR3: CSASSWRGLEDTQYF. In DNA form, the CDR3 reads TGCAGCGCTTCCTCGTGGAGGGGGCTTGAAGATACGCAGTATTTT.

The CDR3 region is CASSLYSGGKQDTQYF. In DNA, the CDR3 is TGTGCCAGCAGTTTATATTCAGGGGGCAAGCAAGATACGCAGTATTTT. J is TRBJ2-3 and V is TRBV27, with 8 bases aligning to TRBD1. CDR1 MNHEY and CDR2 SMNVEV come from the germline V gene (reference sequence). This CDR3 contains 16 residues. V was clipped by 1 base and J by 5 bases; unmatched bases: 8.

The chain couples TRBV28 to TRBJ1-1; D unresolved. V lost 4 bases and J 4 bases, leaving 13 bases between the germline ends. CDR3 length: 14 residues. The germline gives CDR1 MDHEN, CDR2 SYDVKM. CDR3 amino acids: CASSSPAGITEAFF. The CDR3 bases are TGTGCCAGCAGTTCGCCGGCGGGGATCACTGAAGCTTTCTTT.

The rearrangement uses TRBV19 and TRBJ2-3, with 8 bases fitting TRBD2. V shed 5 bases and J 6 bases; nucleotides not matched to a gene: 10. Germline V gene lookup returns CDR1 LNHDA and CDR2 SQIVND (reference sequence). The CDR3 runs 15 residues. The CDR3 DNA reads TGTGCCAGTAGTGCTCGGGGGGGATTATTTGATACGCAGTATTTT. Its translation is CASSARGGLFDTQYF.

The rearrangement uses TRBV28 and TRBJ2-1; 15 bases agree with TRBD2. This CDR3 comprises 19 residues. The V gene's germline CDR1 is MDHEN and CDR2 SYDVKM. Trimming took 4 bases from V and 3 from J; bases not matched to a gene: 10. CDR3 DNA: TGTGCCAGCAGTTGGGCTGGACTAGCGGGAGGGGGGGGCTACAATGAGCAGTTCTTC. Amino acid sequence: CASSWAGLAGGGGYNEQFF.

This clone was counted only a few times. V gene TRBV27 combines with J gene TRBJ1-2; a possible D gene is TRBD1 (5 bases). The CDR3 is 13 residues long. V lost 7 bases and J 4 bases, leaving 13 bases between the germline ends. Germline CDR1 and CDR2: MNHEY and SMNVEV (reference sequence). The CDR3 DNA reads as TGTGCCAGCACCCCTCGGGGGGGCTATGGCTACACCTTC. Residues: CASTPRGGYGYTF.

The chain uses TRBV18 and TRBJ2-6; TRBD1 aligns across 10 bases. V dropped 0 bases and J dropped 10; count of bases not matched to a gene: 0. The CDR3 spans 14 residues. Germline CDR1 KGHSH, CDR2 LQKENI. CDR3 sequence reads: CASSPPGQGNVLTF. The DNA of the CDR3 is TGTGCCAGCTCACCACCGGGACAGGGGAACGTCCTGACTTTC.

V and J are TRBV28 and TRBJ2-5; possibly TRBD2 for D (5 bases). The CDR3 runs 15 residues. The germline V gene encodes CDR1 MDHEN and CDR2 SYDVKM. The V end lost 5 bases, the J end lost 5 bases, and 18 bases lay between the germline ends. The CDR3 reads CASSPLLRVGETQYF. The CDR3 DNA reads as TGTGCCAGCAGTCCTCTCCTGAGGGTGGGTGAGACCCAGTACTTC. The full variable domain, completed using reference TRBV28 and TRBJ2-5, is DVKVTQSSRYLVKRTGEKVFLECVQDMDHENMFWYRQDPGLGLRLIYFSYDVKMKEKGDIPEGYSVSREKKERFSLILESASTNQTSMYLCASSPLLRVGETQYFGPGTRLLVL.

V is TRBV11-1 and J is TRBJ2-3; no clear D. The CDR3 covers 15 residues. Trimming took off 5 bases at V and 0 bases at J, with 12 bases between the two ends. Per germline, CDR1 SGHAT and CDR2 FQDESV (reference sequence). This CDR3 is CASSPSPYSTDTQYF. The DNA of the CDR3 is TGTGCCAGCAGCCCTTCCCCTTATAGCACAGATACGCAGTATTTT.

This chain links TRBV6-5 with TRBJ2-4, with D possibly TRBD2 on 5 matching bases. Trimming took off 6 bases at V and 7 bases at J, with 13 bases between the two ends. CDR3 length: 13 amino acids. Germline-derived CDR1 and CDR2 are MNHEY and SVGAGI. The CDR3 is CASSSPSRNIQYF. The CDR3 nucleotides read TGTGCCAGCAGCTCCCCTAGCAGGAACATTCAGTACTTC.

The V and J genes are TRBV4-3 and TRBJ2-7, with D possibly TRBD2 on 6 matching bases. The CDR3 sequence is 16 residues long. In germline, CDR1 is LGHNA, CDR2 YSLEER. Between the trimmed V and J ends, which lost 0 bases and 2 bases, there was a span of 14 bases. This CDR3 is CASSQDRGAKTYEQYF. The CDR3 DNA is TGCGCCAGCAGCCAAGATCGCGGGGCGAAAACCTACGAGCAGTACTTC.

The J gene is TRBJ1-1, the V gene TRBV6-5; D remains ambiguous. The germline V and J ends were trimmed by 3 bases and 1 base, with 9 bases remaining between them. CDR3 length equals 14 residues. The germline CDR1 and CDR2 sequences are MNHEY and SVGAGI. In DNA, the CDR3 is TGTGCCAGCAGTTATTCCGGTACGAACACTGAAGCTTTCTTT. Its protein product is CASSYSGTNTEAFF.

A word on this clone: Different DNA sequences within this sample yield the same CDR3. The rearrangement joins TRBV5-1 to TRBJ1-3; D perhaps matches TRBD1 (5 bases). The germline V gene encodes CDR1 SGHRS and CDR2 YFSETQ. V dropped 0 bases and J dropped 0 bases, with 7 bases sitting between them. The CDR3 consists of 15 residues. This CDR3 reads CASSLAGGSGNTIYF. CDR3 coding DNA: TGCGCCAGCAGCTTGGCCGGGGGCTCTGGAAACACCATATATTTT.

The rearrangement uses TRBV18 and TRBJ2-1; TRBD2 agrees at 7 bases. Trimming cost V 5 bases and J 4 bases; bases outside gene matches: 5. Germline V CDR1 and CDR2: KGHSH, LQKENI. This CDR3 region has 14 residues. The CDR3 region has the DNA TGTGCCAGCTCAGTTCAGCGGGGATACAATGAGCAGTTCTTC. Translated: CASSVQRGYNEQFF.